This T cell receptor (beta chain) was identified during a study of blood T cell repertoires in COVID-19. Turning to the study itself: Collection of acute and convalescent COVID-19 samples took place in the United States, Italy and Spain.

In the authors' workflow: Estimation of nucleated cell counts relied on the amplification of reference gene primers. Only in-frame clones appear in the TCRdb table, and some are missing; sequencing was by immunoSEQ multiplex PCR. V, J and clone size were drawn from that table, and D and trimming were deduced from the DNA. The profile shows approximately 250,000 clones, about 89% of them singletons. There are 16 residues in the CDR3. The V end lost 2 bases, the J end lost 2 bases, and 13 bases lay between the germline ends. Germline values: CDR1 MNHEY, CDR2 SMNVEV (reference sequence). This chain connects TRBV27 to TRBJ1-5; no reliable D call. Sample: peripheral blood. This receptor was obtained from a man aged 35-49 years with active or convalescent COVID-19. In nucleotides, the CDR3 is TGTGCCAGCAGTTTAGGGTTAGGTCAGGGCAATCAGCCCCAGCATTTT. Its protein is CASSLGLGQGNQPQHF.